This TCR beta chain was sequenced during a study of human T cells and chemical hapten exposure. The V end lost 6 bases, the J end lost 7 bases, and 13 bases lay between the germline ends. Looked up from germline, CDR1 is MNHNS and CDR2 is SASEGT. CDR3 length: 13 residues. The time point here: pre-sensitization, week 0. Specified treatment: therapeutic diphenylcyclopropenone sensitization with weekly scalp DPC. Suited to DPC and affected by alopecia, the donors ranged from 18 to 70 years old. TCRdb re-derived calls from the RACE reads in MiXCR, one entry per CDR3 protein. Here the sample spans around 56,000 distinct CDR3 sequences, approximately 9.9% being singletons.

The receptor was isolated from a man aged 40-50 years with alopecia areata. Some clones in this sample may be carry-over from other donors' samples. The source was whole blood, collected in connection with sensitization to the hapten diphenylcyclopropenone (DPC). V and J are TRBV6-1 and TRBJ2-4; either TRBD1 or TRBD2 may fit D (5 bases each). CDR3 sequence reads: CASRQVEENIQYF. CDR3 in DNA: TGTGCCAGCAGACAGGTGGAGGAGAACATTCAGTACTTC.